The rows below give T cell receptor beta chains drawn from one sample of a study of cytomegalovirus exposure and HLA in healthy donors. TCRdb keeps only in-frame clones here, not all; method: immunoSEQ multiplex PCR. The repertoire holds about 160,000 clones, about 76% seen once, with over 2.5% in the top ten. Sequenced: PBMCs. The receptors derive from a woman aged 40 to 50 in good health and CMV-seropositive. Both conserved end residues are part of each CDR3. Fields, in order: V gene, J gene, D gene, clone size, CDR3 DNA, CDR3 protein. The D gene is left open where the match is weak. Clone size is stated in some rows and not others, as once, few, many or a class when expanded.

>TRBV28|TRBJ1-3|.|.
TGTGCCAGCAGTTTAGAGACAGGTAGAAACACCATATATTTT
CASSLETGRNTIYF
>TRBV13|TRBJ1-3|.|.
TGTGCCAGCAGCCTCCTTGGGAGGGACTCTGGAAACACCATATATTTT
CASSLLGRDSGNTIYF
>TRBV6-5|TRBJ2-7|TRBD1|.
TGTGCCAGCAGTCGACAGGGGTCTCAGTACTTC
CASSRQGSQYF
>TRBV10-3|TRBJ1-1|.|.
TGTGCCATCAGCCGGACAGAAAACACTGAAGCTTTCTTT
CAISRTENTEAFF
>TRBV4-2|TRBJ2-3|.|medium-sized
TGTGCCAGCAGCCCACCACGAGAGACAGATACGCAGTATTTT
CASSPPRETDTQYF
>TRBV7-2|TRBJ2-7|TRBD2|.
TGTGCCAGCAGCCTCGGGACTAGCGGGAGACGCGAGCAGTACTTC
CASSLGTSGRREQYF
>TRBV5-1|TRBJ2-5|.|.
TGCGCCAGCAGCTTGGGACTAATCCGACAAGAGACCCAGTACTTC
CASSLGLIRQETQYF
>TRBV11-2|TRBJ1-2|.|.
TGTGCCAGCAGCTTTAGCTCTAACTATGGCTACACCTTC
CASSFSSNYGYTF
>TRBV5-1|TRBJ2-1|TRBD2|once
TGCGCCAGCAACCCCTCGACTAGCGGGGTAGGGGTAGAGCAGTTCTTC
CASNPSTSGVGVEQFF
>TRBV11-2|TRBJ2-3|TRBD1|.
TGTGCCAGCACCCTTCGCCCCCCGGGACAGGGGGCAGATACGCAGTATTTT
CASTLRPPGQGADTQYF
>TRBV28|TRBJ2-7|TRBD2|.
TGTGCCAGCACCCCCTCGGGGGGACTAGCGGGAGACGAGCAGTACTTC
CASTPSGGLAGDEQYF
>TRBV7-2|TRBJ2-7|TRBD2|.
TGTGCCAGCAGTCCCGTAGCGGGTCTCGTCTCCTACGAGCAGTACTTC
CASSPVAGLVSYEQYF
>TRBV6-5|TRBJ2-3|.|few
TGTGCCAGCAGTTATCAGGGGTTCACAGATACGCAGTATTTT
CASSYQGFTDTQYF
>TRBV15|TRBJ1-2|TRBD1|.
TGTGCCACCAGTGCGAGGGACAGGGGGCAGTCTGGCTACACCTTC
CATSARDRGQSGYTF
>TRBV27|TRBJ2-6|.|.
TGTGCCAGCGGAGCAACAGGAGTCTCTGGGGCCAACGTCCTGACTTTC
CASGATGVSGANVLTF
>TRBV5-1|TRBJ2-1|TRBD2|.
TGCGCCAGCAGCTCCGCGGGACTAGCGGACTACAATGAGCAGTTCTTC
CASSSAGLADYNEQFF
>TRBV7-2|TRBJ2-7|.|.
TGTGCCAGCAGTCAAAATAACCAGGTCTCCTACGAGCAGTACTTC
CASSQNNQVSYEQYF
>TRBV11-3|TRBJ2-3|.|.
TGTGCCAGCAGCCCCGGGGTAGCGGATACGCAGTATTTT
CASSPGVADTQYF
>TRBV4-3|TRBJ2-3|.|.
TGCGCCAGCAGCCAAGATACAGGTGCCGGTGGGAATACGCAGTATTTT
CASSQDTGAGGNTQYF
>TRBV29-1|TRBJ1-1|TRBD1|few
TGCAGCGCAGCGACAGGGAACGCTTTCTTT
CSAATGNAFF
>TRBV9|TRBJ2-3|TRBD2|.
TGTGCCAGCAGCCCGCGGCCGGGGACTAGCGGTACAGATACGCAGTATTTT
CASSPRPGTSGTDTQYF
>TRBV12-5|TRBJ2-5|.|.
TGTGCTAGTGGTTTGGACTCTTCGGGGACCCAGTACTTC
CASGLDSSGTQYF
>TRBV7-2|TRBJ1-2|.|.
TGTGCCAGCAGCGTCGGGTGGAGGACCTCCTATGGCTACACCTTC
CASSVGWRTSYGYTF
>TRBV12-5|TRBJ2-7|TRBD2|.
TGTGCTAGTGGTTTGGGGGTTACTAGCGGGAGCTCCTACGAGCAGTACTTC
CASGLGVTSGSSYEQYF
>TRBV2|TRBJ2-5|TRBD1|.
TGTGCCAGCAGCCCTGGGACAGTCAGAGAGACCCAGTACTTC
CASSPGTVRETQYF